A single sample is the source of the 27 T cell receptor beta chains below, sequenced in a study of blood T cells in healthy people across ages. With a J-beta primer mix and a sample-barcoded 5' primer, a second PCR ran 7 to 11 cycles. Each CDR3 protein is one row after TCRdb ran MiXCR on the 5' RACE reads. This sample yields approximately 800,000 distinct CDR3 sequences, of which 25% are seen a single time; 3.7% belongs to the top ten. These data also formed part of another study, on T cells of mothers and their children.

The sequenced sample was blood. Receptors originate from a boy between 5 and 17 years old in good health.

The CDR3 DNA sequence: TGCGCCAGCAGCCAACTAGCGGGACAAGAGACCCAGTACTTC. Translating it yields CASSQLAGQETQYF. The chain has TRBV5-1 and TRBJ2-5; 10 bases fit TRBD2. V was clipped by 4 bases and J by 2 bases; unmatched bases: 2. The CDR3 covers 14 residues. CDR1 SGHRS and CDR2 YFSETQ come from the germline V gene.

CDR3 DNA sequence: TGTGCCAGCAGCCAAGTTGAGGCTAGCTTGGGCGAGCAGTACTTC. This translates into CASSQVEASLGEQYF. V gene TRBV3-1 combines with J gene TRBJ2-7; D is possibly TRBD2 (5 bases). Trimming stripped 1 base from V and 6 bases from J, with 16 bases between. The CDR3 runs 15 residues. The germline gives CDR1 LGHDT, CDR2 YNNKEL (reference sequence).

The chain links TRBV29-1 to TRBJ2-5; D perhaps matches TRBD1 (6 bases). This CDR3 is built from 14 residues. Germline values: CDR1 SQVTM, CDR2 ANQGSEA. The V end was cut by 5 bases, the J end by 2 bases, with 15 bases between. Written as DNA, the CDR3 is TGCAGCGTTAAGCCTAGGACAGCTCAAGAGACCCAGTACTTC. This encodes CSVKPRTAQETQYF.

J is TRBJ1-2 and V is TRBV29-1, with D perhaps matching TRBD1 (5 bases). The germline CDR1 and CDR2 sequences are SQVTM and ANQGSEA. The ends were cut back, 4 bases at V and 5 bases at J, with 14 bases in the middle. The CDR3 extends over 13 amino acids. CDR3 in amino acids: CSVGLGLEYGYTF. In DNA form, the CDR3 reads TGCAGCGTTGGACTGGGGCTGGAGTATGGCTACACCTTC.

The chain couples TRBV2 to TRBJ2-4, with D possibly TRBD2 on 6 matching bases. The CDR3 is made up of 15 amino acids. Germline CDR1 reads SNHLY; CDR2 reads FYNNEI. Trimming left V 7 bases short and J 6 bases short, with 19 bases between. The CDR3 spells CASNRDSLGVNIQYF. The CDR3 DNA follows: TGTGCCAGCAATCGGGACTCACTGGGGGTAAACATTCAGTACTTC.

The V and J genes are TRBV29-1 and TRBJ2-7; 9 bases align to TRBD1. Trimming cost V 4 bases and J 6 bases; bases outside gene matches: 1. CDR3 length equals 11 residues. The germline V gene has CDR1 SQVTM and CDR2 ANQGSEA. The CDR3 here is CSVGQGVEQYF. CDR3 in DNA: TGCAGCGTTGGACAGGGGGTCGAGCAGTACTTC.

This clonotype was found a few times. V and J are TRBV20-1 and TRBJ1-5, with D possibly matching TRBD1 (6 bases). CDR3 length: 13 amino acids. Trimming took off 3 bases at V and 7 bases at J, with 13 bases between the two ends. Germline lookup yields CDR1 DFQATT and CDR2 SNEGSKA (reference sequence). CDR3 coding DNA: TGCAGTGCTAGTCGGGGGGGCGCGCAGCCCCAGCATTTT. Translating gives CSASRGGAQPQHF.

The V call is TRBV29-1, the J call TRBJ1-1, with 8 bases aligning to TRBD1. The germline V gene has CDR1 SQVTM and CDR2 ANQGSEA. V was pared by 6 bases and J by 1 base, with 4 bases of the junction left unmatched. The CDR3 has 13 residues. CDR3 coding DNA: TGCAGCGTCGGGGACAGGAGGAACACTGAAGCTTTCTTT. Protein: CSVGDRRNTEAFF.

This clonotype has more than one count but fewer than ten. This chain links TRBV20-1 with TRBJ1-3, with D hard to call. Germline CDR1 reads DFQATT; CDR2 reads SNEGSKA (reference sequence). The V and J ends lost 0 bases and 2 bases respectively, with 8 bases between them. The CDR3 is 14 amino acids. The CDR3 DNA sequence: TGCAGTGCTAGAGACGGGCGGACTGGAAACACCATATATTTT. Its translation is CSARDGRTGNTIYF.

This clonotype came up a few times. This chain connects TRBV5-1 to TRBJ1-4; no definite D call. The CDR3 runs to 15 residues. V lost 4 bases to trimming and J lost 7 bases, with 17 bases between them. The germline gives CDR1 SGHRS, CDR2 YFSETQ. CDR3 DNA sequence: TGCGCCAGCAGCGGATACGACAACGCGTTTGAAAAACTGTTTTTT. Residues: CASSGYDNAFEKLFF. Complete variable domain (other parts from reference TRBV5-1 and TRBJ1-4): KAGVTQTPRYLIKTRGQQVTLSCSPISGHRSVSWYQQTPGQGLQFLFEYFSETQRNKGNFPGRFSGRQFSNSRSEMNVSTLELGDSALYLCASSGYDNAFEKLFFGSGTQLSVL.

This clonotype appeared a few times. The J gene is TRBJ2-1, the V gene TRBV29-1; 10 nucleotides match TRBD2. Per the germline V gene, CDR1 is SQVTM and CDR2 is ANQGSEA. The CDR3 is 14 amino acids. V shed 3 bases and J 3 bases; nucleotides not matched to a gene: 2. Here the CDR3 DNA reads TGCAGCGTTGAGCTAGCGGGAGTCTACAATGAGCAGTTCTTC. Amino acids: CSVELAGVYNEQFF.

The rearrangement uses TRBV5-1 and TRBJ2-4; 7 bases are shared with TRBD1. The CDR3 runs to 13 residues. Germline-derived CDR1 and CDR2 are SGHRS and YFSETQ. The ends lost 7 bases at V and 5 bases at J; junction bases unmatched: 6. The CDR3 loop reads CASGPGTENIQYF. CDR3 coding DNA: TGCGCCAGCGGACCCGGGACAGAAAACATTCAGTACTTC.

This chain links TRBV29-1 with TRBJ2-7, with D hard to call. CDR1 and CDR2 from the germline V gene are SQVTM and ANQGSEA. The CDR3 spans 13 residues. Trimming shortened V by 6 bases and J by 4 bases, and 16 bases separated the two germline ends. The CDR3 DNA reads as TGCAGCGTCGCCCGGGCGTCGGCTTACGAGCAGTACTTC. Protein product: CSVARASAYEQYF.

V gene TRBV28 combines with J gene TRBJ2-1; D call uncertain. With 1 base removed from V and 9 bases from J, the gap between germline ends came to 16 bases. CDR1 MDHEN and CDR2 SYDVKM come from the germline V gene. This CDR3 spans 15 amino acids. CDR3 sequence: CASSLFDHATGEQFF. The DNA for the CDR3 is TGTGCCAGCAGTTTATTTGACCACGCGACGGGTGAGCAGTTCTTC.

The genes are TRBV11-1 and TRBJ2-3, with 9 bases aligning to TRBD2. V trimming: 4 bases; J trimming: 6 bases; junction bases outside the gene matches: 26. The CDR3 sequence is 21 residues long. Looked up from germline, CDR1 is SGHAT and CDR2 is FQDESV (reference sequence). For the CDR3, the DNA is TGTGCCAGCAGCTCCTCAGCCCACCGCGGATTAGCGGGAGTTGTTCGGGATACGCAGTATTTT. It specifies CASSSSAHRGLAGVVRDTQYF.

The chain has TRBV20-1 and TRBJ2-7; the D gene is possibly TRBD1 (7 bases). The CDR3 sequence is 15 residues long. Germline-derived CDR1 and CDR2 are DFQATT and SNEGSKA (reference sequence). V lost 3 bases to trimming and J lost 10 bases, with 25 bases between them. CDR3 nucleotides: TGCAGTGCTAGTCAACCCCGACAGGGCTCGGGAGAACAGTACTTC. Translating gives CSASQPRQGSGEQYF.

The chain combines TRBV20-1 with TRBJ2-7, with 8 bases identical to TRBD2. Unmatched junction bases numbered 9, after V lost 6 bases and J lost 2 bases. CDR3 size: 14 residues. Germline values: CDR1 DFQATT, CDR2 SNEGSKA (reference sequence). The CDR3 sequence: CSAHSGDKTYEQYF. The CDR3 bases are TGCAGTGCCCATAGCGGGGATAAAACCTACGAGCAGTACTTC.

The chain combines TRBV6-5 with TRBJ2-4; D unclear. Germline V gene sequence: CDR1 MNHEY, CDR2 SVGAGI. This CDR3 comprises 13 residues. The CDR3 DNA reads TGTGTCCCTTCGAGTAGATCCAAAAACATTCAGTACTTC. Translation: CVPSSRSKNIQYF.

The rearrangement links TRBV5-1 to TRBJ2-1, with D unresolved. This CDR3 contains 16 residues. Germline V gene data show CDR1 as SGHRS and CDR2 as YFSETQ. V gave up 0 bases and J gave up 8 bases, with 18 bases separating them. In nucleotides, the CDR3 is TGCGCCAGCAGCTTGGGTTTAAAGGGTACGTCCGATGAGCAGTTCTTC. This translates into CASSLGLKGTSDEQFF.

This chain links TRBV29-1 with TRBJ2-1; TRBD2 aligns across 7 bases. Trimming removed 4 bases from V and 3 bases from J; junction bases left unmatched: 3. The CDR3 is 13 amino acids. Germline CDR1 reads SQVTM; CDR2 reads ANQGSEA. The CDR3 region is CSVAGRNYNEQFF. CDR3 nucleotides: TGCAGCGTTGCCGGGAGGAACTACAATGAGCAGTTCTTC.

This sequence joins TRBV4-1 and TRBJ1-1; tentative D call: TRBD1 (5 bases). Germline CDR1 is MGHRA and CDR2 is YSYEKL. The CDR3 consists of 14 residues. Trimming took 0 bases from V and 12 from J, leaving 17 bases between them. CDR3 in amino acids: CASSQEWGLGETFF. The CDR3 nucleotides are TGCGCCAGCAGCCAAGAGTGGGGCCTCGGGGAGACTTTCTTT.

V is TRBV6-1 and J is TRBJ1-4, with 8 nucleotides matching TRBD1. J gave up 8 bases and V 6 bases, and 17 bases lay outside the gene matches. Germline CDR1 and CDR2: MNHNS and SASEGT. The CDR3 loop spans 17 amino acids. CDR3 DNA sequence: TGTGCCAGCAGCTTCGATCCCGGACAGGGCGGGCGGGAAAAACTGTTTTTT. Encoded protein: CASSFDPGQGGREKLFF.

CDR3 nucleotides: TGTGCCAGCAGCCCTAGCGGAACAAAGCAGTTCTTC. Protein: CASSPSGTKQFF. J is TRBJ2-1 and V is TRBV12-3 or TRBV12-4; 7 bases match TRBD2. The CDR3 is made up of 12 amino acids. Losses at the gene ends were 6 bases for V and 11 bases for J; bases not matched to a gene: 7.

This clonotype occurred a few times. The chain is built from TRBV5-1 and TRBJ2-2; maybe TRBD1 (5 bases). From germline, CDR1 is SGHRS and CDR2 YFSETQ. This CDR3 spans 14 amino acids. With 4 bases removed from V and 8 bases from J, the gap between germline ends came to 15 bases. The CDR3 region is CASSPDIGRGELFF. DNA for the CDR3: TGCGCCAGCAGCCCGGACATCGGTAGGGGGGAGCTGTTTTTT. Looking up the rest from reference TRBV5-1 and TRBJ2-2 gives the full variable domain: KAGVTQTPRYLIKTRGQQVTLSCSPISGHRSVSWYQQTPGQGLQFLFEYFSETQRNKGNFPGRFSGRQFSNSRSEMNVSTLELGDSALYLCASSPDIGRGELFFGEGSRLTVL.

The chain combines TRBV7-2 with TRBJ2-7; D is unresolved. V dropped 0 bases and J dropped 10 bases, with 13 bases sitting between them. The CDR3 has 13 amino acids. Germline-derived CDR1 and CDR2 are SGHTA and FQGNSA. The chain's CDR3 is CASSLASSRRQYF. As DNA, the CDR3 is TGTGCCAGCAGCTTAGCCTCTTCTAGGCGACAGTACTTC.

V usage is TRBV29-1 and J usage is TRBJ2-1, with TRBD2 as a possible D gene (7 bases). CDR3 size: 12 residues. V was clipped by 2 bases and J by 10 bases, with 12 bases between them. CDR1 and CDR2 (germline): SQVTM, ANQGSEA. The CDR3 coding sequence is TGCAGCGTTGAACCGGAGGGGGGGGAGCAGTTCTTC. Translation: CSVEPEGGEQFF.

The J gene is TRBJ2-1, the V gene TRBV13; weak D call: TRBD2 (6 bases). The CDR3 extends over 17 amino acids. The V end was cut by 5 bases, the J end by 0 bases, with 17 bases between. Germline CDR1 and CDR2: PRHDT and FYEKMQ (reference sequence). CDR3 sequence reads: CASSQASAGSSYNEQFF. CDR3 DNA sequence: TGTGCCAGCAGCCAGGCTTCCGCGGGAAGCTCCTACAATGAGCAGTTCTTC.